The entry below describes one T cell receptor beta chain. The antigen is unknown. PCR employed 60 Vbeta and 13 Jbeta primers. Sequenced by immunoSEQ multiplex PCR; TCRdb stores in-frame clones only, minus some. The sample holds 55,000 to 80,000 clones, around 80% seen once. The data originate from a study of cytomegalovirus exposure and HLA in healthy donors. Across the study: Unique TCRs numbering 75 million to 95 million, obtained from HLA-typed donors, made up an early data release.

Study-wide points: According to the study, approximately 150 TCR beta chains were cytomegalovirus-associated. A later analysis reported that several of the most significant clusters appeared to be linked to common viral pathogens, among them Epstein-Barr virus. Later genetic work tied a missense DCLRE1C variant to beta-chain V and J trimming.

The sample was PBMCs. The TCR comes from a woman aged 30 to 39 in good health and CMV-seropositive.

The CDR3 sequence: CAGQGSSYNEQFF. As DNA, the CDR3 is TGTGCCGGACAGGGTTCGAGCTACAATGAGCAGTTCTTC. The chain employs TRBV30 and TRBJ2-1; 8 positions agree with TRBD1. Germline V gene sequence: CDR1 GTSNPN, CDR2 SVGIG (reference sequence). The CDR3 is made up of 13 amino acids. The J segment lost 3 bases and the V segment lost 8 bases, leaving 6 bases of the junction unmatched. Supplemented by reference TRBV30 and TRBJ2-1, the full variable domain reads SQTIHQWPATLVQPVGSPLSLECTVEGTSNPNLYWYRQAAGRGLQLLFYSVGIGQISSEVPQNLSASRPQDRQFILSSKKLLLSDSGFYLCAGQGSSYNEQFFGPGTRLTVL.